Listed here are 5 T cell receptor beta chains from one sample, sequenced in a study of HIV-infected children after antiretroviral therapy interruption. Specified treatment: PENTA 11 planned treatment interruption arm or continuous ART arm. The TCR library was built from RNA with a 3' RACE protocol and unique molecular identifiers. Each CDR3 protein is one row after TCRdb ran MiXCR on the 3' RACE reads. The table shows about 40,000 distinct CDR3 sequences, with under 8% occurring only once. The source was CD45RA+ CD4+ T cells from PBMCs, pooled from several time points, collected from a donor given antiretroviral therapy, either interrupted or continuous. As to subset: naive CD4+ CD45RA+ CD45RO- T cells. These receptors all come from a pool of human donors with HIV.

This clonotype was seen more than once but under ten times. A much larger clone differs from this one at a single base, so this may be a read error. The J gene is TRBJ1-5, the V gene TRBV28, with TRBD1 identical over 10 bases. CDR3 length: 15 amino acids. CDR1 and CDR2 (germline): MDHEN, SYDVKM. Trimming at V came to 5 bases and at J to 5 bases, leaving 6 bases not matched to a gene. CDR3 DNA sequence: TGTGCCAGCAGTCCGACAGGGGGCCGGGATCAGCCCCAGCATTTT. This codes for CASSPTGGRDQPQHF.

This clonotype was counted a few times. V usage is TRBV4-1 and J usage is TRBJ1-1, with D tentatively TRBD1 (6 bases). Germline V gene sequence: CDR1 MGHRA, CDR2 YSYEKL. The CDR3 spans 16 residues. V lost 1 base, J lost 0 bases, and 12 bases lay in between. CDR3 sequence reads: CASSQVWGAVNTEAFF. CDR3 DNA: TGCGCCAGCAGCCAAGTGTGGGGGGCAGTGAACACTGAAGCTTTCTTT.

This rearrangement joins TRBV19 to TRBJ2-3, with TRBD1 matching 9 bases. V shed 6 bases, J shed 3 bases, and the junction held 4 bases outside the gene matches. Germline V gives CDR1 LNHDA, CDR2 SQIVND (reference sequence). The length of the CDR3 is 14 residues. CDR3 sequence (DNA): TGTGCCAGTAGACGGGACAGGGCAACAGATACGCAGTATTTT. Its translation: CASRRDRATDTQYF.

The table lists this clonotype with a few counts. This chain uses TRBV23-1 with TRBJ2-3, with 7 bases identical to TRBD2. TRBV23-1 is assigned to the ORF class and has an uncertain function. The CDR3 covers 19 residues. J was trimmed by 5 bases and V by 2 bases; bases with no gene match: 19. CDR3 DNA: TGCGCCAGCAGTCAAAGAGGTGGTGGGTTCGCGGGGGTTGGAGATACGCAGTATTTT. This gives the protein CASSQRGGGFAGVGDTQYF.

The table lists this clonotype with many counts. The chain has TRBV28 and TRBJ2-6; 7 bases agree with TRBD1. The CDR3 covers 17 residues. V trimming: 5 bases; J trimming: 0 bases; junction bases outside the gene matches: 7. Germline CDR1 is MDHEN and CDR2 is SYDVKM. DNA of the CDR3: TGTGCCAGCAGTGGCCGGACAGGCTTCTCTGGGGCCAACGTCCTGACTTTC. This translates into CASSGRTGFSGANVLTF. Filled out from reference TRBV28 and TRBJ2-6, the complete variable domain reads DVKVTQSSRYLVKRTGEKVFLECVQDMDHENMFWYRQDPGLGLRLIYFSYDVKMKEKGDIPEGYSVSREKKERFSLILESASTNQTSMYLCASSGRTGFSGANVLTFGAGSRLTVL.